A single T cell receptor beta chain is shown here with its context. The target antigen is unknown. A multiplex PCR was run with 60 Vbeta primers and 13 Jbeta primers. Libraries were prepared by immunoSEQ multiplex PCR; TCRdb keeps only in-frame clonotypes and omits some of them. The repertoire holds roughly 120,000 clones, with around 80% as singletons. These data come from a study of cytomegalovirus exposure and HLA in healthy donors. Study conclusions and caveats: Most TCR beta V segments were productive about 87% or about 30% of the time in an earlier analysis. Altogether, 164 TCR beta chains were recorded as cytomegalovirus-associated. Sequencing likely caused a cluster of highly shared sequence variants. Information on immune exposure was restricted to one variable (CMV serostatus).

Sequencing was done on a sample of PBMCs. The TCR comes from a female donor in good health and CMV-seropositive.

CDR3 region: CAWSVSQGIPLHF. CDR3 coding DNA: TGTGCCTGGAGTGTAAGTCAGGGAATACCCCTCCACTTT. This chain links TRBV30 with TRBJ1-6, with D possibly matching TRBD1 (5 bases). The length of the CDR3 is 13 residues. V was pared by 0 bases and J by 12 bases, with 12 bases between. CDR1 GTSNPN and CDR2 SVGIG come from the germline V gene (reference sequence). Full variable domain (rest looked up from reference TRBV30 and TRBJ1-6): SQTIHQWPATLVQPVGSPLSLECTVEGTSNPNLYWYRQAAGRGLQLLFYSVGIGQISSEVPQNLSASRPQDRQFILSSKKLLLSDSGFYLCAWSVSQGIPLHFGNGTRLTVT.